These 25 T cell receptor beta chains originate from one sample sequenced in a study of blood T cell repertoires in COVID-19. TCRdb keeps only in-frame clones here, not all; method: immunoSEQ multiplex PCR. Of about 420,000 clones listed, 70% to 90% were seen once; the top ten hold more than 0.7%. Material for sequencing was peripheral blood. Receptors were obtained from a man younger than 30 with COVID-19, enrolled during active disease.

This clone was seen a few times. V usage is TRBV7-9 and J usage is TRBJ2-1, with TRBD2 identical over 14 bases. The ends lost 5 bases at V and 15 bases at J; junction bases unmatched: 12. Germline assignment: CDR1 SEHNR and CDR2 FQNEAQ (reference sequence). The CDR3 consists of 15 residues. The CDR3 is CASSREGTSGSTPFF. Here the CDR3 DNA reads TGTGCCAGCAGCCGAGAAGGGACTAGCGGGAGTACTCCGTTCTTC.

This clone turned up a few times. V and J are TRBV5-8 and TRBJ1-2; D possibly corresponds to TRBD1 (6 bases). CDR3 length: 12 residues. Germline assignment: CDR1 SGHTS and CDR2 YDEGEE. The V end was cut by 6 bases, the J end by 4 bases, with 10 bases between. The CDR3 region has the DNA TGTGCCAGCAAGGGGGAGCTCTATGGCTACACCTTC. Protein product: CASKGELYGYTF.

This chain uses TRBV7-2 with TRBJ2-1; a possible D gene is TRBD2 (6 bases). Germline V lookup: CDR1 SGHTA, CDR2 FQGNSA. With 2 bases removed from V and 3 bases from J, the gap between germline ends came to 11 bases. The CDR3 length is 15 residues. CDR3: CASSLTQGGYNEQFF. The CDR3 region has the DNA TGTGCCAGCAGCTTAACGCAGGGAGGCTACAATGAGCAGTTCTTC. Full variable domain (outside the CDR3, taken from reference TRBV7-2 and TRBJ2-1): GAGVSQSPSNKVTEKGKDVELRCDPISGHTALYWYRQSLGQGLEFLIYFQGNSAPDKSGLPSDRFSAERTGGSVSTLTIQRTQQEDSAVYLCASSLTQGGYNEQFFGPGTRLTVL.

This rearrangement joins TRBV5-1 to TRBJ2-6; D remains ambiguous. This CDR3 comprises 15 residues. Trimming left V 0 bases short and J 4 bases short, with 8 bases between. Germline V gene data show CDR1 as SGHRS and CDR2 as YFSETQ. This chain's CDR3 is CASSLDLSGANVLTF. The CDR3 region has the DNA TGCGCCAGCAGCTTGGATTTGTCAGGGGCCAACGTCCTGACTTTC. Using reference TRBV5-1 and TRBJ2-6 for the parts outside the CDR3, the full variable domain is KAGVTQTPRYLIKTRGQQVTLSCSPISGHRSVSWYQQTPGQGLQFLFEYFSETQRNKGNFPGRFSGRQFSNSRSEMNVSTLELGDSALYLCASSLDLSGANVLTFGAGSRLTVL.

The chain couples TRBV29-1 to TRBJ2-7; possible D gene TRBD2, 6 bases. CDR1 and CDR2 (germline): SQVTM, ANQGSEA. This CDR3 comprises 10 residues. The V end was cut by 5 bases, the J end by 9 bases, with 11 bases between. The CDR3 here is CSVRDSWQYF. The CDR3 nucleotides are TGCAGCGTTCGGGACTCCTGGCAGTACTTC.

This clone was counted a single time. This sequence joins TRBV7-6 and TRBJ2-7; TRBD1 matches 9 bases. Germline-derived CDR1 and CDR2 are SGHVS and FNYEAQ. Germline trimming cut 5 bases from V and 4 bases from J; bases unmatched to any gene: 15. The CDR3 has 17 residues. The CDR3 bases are TGTGCCAGCAGCCCCCGGGACAGGGTAACCCTTGGTTACGAGCAGTACTTC. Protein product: CASSPRDRVTLGYEQYF.

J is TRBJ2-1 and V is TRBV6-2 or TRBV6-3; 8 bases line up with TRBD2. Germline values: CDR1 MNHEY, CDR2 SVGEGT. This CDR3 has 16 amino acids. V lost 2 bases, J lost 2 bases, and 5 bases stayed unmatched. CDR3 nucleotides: TGTGCCAGCAGTTACGTGAGCGGGAGTCCCTACAATGAGCAGTTCTTC. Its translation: CASSYVSGSPYNEQFF.

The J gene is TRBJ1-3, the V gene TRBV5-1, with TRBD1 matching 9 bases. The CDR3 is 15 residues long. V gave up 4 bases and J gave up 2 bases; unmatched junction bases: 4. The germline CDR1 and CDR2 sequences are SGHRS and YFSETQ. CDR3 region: CASSATGGAGNTIYF. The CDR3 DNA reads TGCGCCAGCAGCGCCACAGGGGGCGCTGGAAACACCATATATTTT.

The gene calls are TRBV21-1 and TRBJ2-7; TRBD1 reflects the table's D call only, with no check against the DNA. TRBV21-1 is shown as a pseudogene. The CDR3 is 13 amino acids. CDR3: CASSKGQGYEQYF. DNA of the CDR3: TGTGCCAGCAGCAAAGGCCAGGGCTACGAGCAGTACTTC.

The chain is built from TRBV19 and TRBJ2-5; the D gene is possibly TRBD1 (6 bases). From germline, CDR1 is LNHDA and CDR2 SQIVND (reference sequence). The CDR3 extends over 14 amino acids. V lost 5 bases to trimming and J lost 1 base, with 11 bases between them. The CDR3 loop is CASSPTGTQETQYF. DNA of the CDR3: TGTGCCAGTAGTCCTACAGGGACCCAAGAGACCCAGTACTTC.

CDR3 nucleotides: TGCGCCAGCAGCTTGGAAGGAGGTGGTGTCACTGAAGCTTTCTTT. This sequence encodes CASSLEGGGVTEAFF. The chain links TRBV5-1 to TRBJ1-1; D unresolved. The ends were cut back, 0 bases at V and 4 bases at J, with 13 bases in the middle. The CDR3 consists of 15 residues. CDR1 SGHRS and CDR2 YFSETQ come from the germline V gene.

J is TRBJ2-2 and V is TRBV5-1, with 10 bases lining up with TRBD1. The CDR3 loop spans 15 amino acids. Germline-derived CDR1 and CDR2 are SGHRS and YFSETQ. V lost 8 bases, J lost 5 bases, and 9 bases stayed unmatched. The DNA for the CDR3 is TGCGCCAGGTATACTGGACAGGGGGTAACCGGGGAGCTGTTTTTT. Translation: CARYTGQGVTGELFF.

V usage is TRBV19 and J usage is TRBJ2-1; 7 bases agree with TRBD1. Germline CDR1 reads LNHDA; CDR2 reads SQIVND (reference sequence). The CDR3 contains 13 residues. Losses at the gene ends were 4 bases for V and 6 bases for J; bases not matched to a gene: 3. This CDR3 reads CASSRSGGNEQFF. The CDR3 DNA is TGTGCCAGTAGTAGGTCAGGGGGCAATGAGCAGTTCTTC. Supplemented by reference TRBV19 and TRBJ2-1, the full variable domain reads DGGITQSPKYLFRKEGQNVTLSCEQNLNHDAMYWYRQDPGQGLRLIYYSQIVNDFQKGDIAEGYSVSREKKESFPLTVTSAQKNPTAFYLCASSRSGGNEQFFGPGTRLTVL.

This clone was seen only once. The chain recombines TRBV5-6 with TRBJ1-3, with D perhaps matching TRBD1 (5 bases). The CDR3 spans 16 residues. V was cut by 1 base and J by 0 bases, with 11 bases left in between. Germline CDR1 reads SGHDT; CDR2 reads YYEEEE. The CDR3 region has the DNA TGTGCCAGCAGCTTGACGGGGGAGAACTCTGGAAACACCATATATTTT. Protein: CASSLTGENSGNTIYF.

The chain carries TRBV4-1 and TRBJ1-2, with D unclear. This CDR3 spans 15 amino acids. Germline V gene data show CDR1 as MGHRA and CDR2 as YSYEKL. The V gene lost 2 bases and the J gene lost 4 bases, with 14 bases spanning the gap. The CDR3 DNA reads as TGCGCCAGCAGCCAACGAGGGTCCGGTAGCTATGGCTACACCTTC. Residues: CASSQRGSGSYGYTF.

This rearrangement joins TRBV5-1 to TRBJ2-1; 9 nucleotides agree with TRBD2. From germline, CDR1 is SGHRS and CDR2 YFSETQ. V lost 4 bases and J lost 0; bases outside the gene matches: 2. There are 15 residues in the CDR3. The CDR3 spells CASSQAGGSYNEQFF. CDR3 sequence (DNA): TGCGCCAGCAGCCAAGCGGGAGGCTCCTACAATGAGCAGTTCTTC.

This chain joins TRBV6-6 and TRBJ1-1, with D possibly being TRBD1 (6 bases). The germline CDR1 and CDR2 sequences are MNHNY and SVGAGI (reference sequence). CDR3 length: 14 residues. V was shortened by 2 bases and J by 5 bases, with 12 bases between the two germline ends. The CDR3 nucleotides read TGTGCCAGCAGTTACGACAGGTGGTTTACTGAAGCTTTCTTT. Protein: CASSYDRWFTEAFF.

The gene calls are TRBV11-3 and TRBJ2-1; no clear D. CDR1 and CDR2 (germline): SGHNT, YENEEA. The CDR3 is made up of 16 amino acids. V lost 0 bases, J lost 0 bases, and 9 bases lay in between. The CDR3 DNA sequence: TGTGCCAGCAGCTTAGATCTTTCGAGCTCCTACAATGAGCAGTTCTTC. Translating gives CASSLDLSSSYNEQFF.

CDR3 region: CATSDFNLRGQETQYF. CDR3 nucleotides: TGTGCCACCAGTGATTTTAACCTTAGGGGCCAAGAGACCCAGTACTTC. The V and J genes are TRBV24-1 and TRBJ2-5; a weak D match, TRBD1 (5 bases). Per germline, CDR1 KGHDR and CDR2 SFDVKD. The CDR3 is made up of 16 amino acids. With 1 base removed from V and 1 base from J, the gap between germline ends came to 12 bases.

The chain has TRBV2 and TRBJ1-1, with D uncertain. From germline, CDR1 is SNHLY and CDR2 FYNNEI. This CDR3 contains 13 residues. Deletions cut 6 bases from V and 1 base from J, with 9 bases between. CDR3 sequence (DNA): TGTGCCAGCAGATTAACAGAGAACACTGAAGCTTTCTTT. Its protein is CASRLTENTEAFF.

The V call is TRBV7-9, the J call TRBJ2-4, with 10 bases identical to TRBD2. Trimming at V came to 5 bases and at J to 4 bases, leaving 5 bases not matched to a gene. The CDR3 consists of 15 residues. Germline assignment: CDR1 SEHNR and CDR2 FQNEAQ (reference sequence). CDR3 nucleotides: TGTGCCAGCAGCCTTCCGACTAGCGGGAAAAACATTCAGTACTTC. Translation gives CASSLPTSGKNIQYF.

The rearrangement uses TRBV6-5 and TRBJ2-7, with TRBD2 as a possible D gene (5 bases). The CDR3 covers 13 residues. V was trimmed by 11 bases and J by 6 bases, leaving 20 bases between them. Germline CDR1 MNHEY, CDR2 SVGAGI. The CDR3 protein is CAGRRGLRGEQYF. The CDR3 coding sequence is TGTGCCGGAAGAAGAGGGCTCCGTGGCGAGCAGTACTTC.

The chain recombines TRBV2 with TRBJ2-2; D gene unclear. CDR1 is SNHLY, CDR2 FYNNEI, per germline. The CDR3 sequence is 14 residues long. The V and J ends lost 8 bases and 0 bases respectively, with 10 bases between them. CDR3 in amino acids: CASCLSANTGELFF. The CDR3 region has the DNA TGTGCCAGCTGTCTGTCTGCGAACACCGGGGAGCTGTTTTTT.

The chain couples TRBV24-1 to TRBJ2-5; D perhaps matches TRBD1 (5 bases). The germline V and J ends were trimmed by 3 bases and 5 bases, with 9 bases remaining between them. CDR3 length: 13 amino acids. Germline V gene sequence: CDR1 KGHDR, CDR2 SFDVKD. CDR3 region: CATSDGAGETQYF. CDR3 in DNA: TGTGCCACCAGTGATGGGGCCGGGGAGACCCAGTACTTC.

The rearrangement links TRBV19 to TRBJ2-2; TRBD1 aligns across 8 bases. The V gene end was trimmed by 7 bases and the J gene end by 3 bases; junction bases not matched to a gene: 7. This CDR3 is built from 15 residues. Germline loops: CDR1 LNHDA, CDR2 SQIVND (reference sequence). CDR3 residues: CASTRGPTYTGELFF. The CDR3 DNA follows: TGTGCCAGTACCAGGGGGCCAACCTACACCGGGGAGCTGTTTTTT.